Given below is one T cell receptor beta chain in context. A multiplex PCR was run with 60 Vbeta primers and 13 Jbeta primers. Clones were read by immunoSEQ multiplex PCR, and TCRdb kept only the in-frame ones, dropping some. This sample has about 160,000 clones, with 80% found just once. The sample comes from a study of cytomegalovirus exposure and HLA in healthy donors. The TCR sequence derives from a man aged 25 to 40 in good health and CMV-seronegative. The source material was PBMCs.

In DNA form, the CDR3 reads TGTGCCAGCAACACACCGGGACTAGCGGGGTCCGGGGAGCTGTTTTTT. Translation gives CASNTPGLAGSGELFF. This rearrangement joins TRBV7-2 to TRBJ2-2, with 13 nucleotides matching TRBD2. The CDR3 totals 16 residues. After removal of 7 bases from V and 6 bases from J, the junction contained 8 bases not matched to a gene. Looked up from germline, CDR1 is SGHTA and CDR2 is FQGNSA.